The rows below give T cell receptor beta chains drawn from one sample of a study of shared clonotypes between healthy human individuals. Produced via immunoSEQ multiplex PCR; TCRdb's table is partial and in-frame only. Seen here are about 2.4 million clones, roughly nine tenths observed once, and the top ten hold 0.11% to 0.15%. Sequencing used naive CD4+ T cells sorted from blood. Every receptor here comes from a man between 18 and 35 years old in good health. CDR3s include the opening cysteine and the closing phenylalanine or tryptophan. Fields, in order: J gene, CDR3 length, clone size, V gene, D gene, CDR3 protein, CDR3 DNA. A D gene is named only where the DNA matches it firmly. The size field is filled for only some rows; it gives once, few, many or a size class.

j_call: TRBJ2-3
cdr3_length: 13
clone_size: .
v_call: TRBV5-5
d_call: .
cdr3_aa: CASRRQGVDTQYF
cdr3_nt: TGTGCCAGCCGGCGGCAGGGTGTAGATACGCAGTATTTT

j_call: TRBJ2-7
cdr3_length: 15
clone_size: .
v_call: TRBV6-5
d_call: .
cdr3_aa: CASSYGTPREYEQYF
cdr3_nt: TGTGCCAGCAGTTATGGGACACCCCGGGAATACGAGCAGTACTTC

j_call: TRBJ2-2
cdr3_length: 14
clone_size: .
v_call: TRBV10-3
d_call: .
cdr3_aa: CAISVRSNTGELFF
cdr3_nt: TGTGCCATCAGTGTTCGCAGCAACACCGGGGAGCTGTTTTTT

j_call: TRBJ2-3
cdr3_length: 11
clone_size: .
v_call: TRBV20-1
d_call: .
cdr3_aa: CSARVADTQYF
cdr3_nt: TGCAGTGCCAGGGTCGCCGATACGCAGTATTTT

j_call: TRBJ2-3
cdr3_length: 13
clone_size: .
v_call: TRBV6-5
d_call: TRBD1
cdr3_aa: CASRTGRTDTQYF
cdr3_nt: TGTGCCAGCCGGACAGGGCGCACAGATACGCAGTATTTT

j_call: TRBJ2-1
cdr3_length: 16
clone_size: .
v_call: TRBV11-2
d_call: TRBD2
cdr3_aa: CASSPSSTSGQNEQFF
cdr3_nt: TGTGCCAGCAGCCCATCCTCGACTAGCGGGCAAAATGAGCAGTTCTTC

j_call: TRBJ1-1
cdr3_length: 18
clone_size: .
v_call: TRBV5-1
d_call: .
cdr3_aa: CASSLVPQGSSMNTEAFF
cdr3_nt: TGCGCCAGCAGCTTGGTCCCCCAGGGTAGTTCGATGAACACTGAAGCTTTCTTT

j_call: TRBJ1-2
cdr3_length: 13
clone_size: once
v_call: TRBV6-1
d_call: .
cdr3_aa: CASMLGVNYGYTF
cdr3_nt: TGTGCCAGCATGCTTGGGGTCAACTATGGCTACACCTTC

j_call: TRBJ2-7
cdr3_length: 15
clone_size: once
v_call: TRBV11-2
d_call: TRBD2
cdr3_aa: CASSYLLSGRTEQYF
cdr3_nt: TGTGCCAGCAGCTATTTACTTAGCGGGAGAACCGAGCAGTACTTC

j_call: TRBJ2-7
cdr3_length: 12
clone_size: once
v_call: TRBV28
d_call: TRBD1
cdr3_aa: CASRGQPYEQYF
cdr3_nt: TGTGCCAGCAGGGGACAGCCCTACGAGCAGTACTTC

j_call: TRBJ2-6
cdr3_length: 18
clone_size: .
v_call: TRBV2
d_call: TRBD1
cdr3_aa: CASTPRGTGGSGANVLTF
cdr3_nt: TGTGCCAGCACTCCCCGGGGGACAGGGGGCTCTGGGGCCAACGTCCTGACTTTC

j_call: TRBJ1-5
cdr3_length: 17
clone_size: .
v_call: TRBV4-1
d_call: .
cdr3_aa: CASSLDFLRSSSQPQHF
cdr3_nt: TGCGCCAGCAGCCTCGACTTTTTGCGGTCTTCCAGTCAGCCCCAGCATTTT

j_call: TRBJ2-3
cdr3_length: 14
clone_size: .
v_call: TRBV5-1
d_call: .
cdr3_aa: CASSLEQNTDTQYF
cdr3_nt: TGCGCCAGCAGCTTGGAACAGAACACAGATACGCAGTATTTT

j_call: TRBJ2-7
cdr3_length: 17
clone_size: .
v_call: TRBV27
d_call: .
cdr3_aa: CASSLRAGSYLGYEQYF
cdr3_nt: TGTGCCAGCAGTTTACGGGCAGGGTCGTACTTGGGCTACGAGCAGTACTTC

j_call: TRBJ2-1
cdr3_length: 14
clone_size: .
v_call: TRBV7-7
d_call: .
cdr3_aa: CASSPGISYNEQFF
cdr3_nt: TGTGCTAGCAGCCCGGGGATTTCCTACAATGAGCAGTTCTTC

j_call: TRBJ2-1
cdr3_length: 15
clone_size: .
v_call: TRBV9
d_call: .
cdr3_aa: CASSVGGTSYNEQFF
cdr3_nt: TGTGCCAGCAGCGTAGGTGGGACAAGTTACAATGAGCAGTTCTTC

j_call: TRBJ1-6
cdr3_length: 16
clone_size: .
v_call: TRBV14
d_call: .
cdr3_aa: CASSTVGGSYNSPLHF
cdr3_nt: TGTGCCAGCAGCACGGTCGGGGGGTCCTATAATTCACCCCTCCACTTT

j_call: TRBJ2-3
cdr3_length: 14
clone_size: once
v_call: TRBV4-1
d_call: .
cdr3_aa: CASSQEGPMRTQYF
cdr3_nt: TGCGCCAGCAGCCAAGAGGGGCCGATGAGGACGCAGTATTTT

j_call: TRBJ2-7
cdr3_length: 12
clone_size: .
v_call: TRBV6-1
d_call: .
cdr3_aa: CASSHSSYEQYF
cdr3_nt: TGTGCCAGCAGCCACTCCTCCTACGAGCAGTACTTC

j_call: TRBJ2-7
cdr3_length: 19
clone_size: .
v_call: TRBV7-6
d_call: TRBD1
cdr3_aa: CASSLAGRGSSGRGYEQYF
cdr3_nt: TGTGCCAGCAGCTTAGCAGGCAGGGGGTCCTCAGGGCGCGGCTACGAGCAGTACTTC

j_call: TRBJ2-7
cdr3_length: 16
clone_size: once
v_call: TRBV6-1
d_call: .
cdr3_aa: CASSAASLTSGGEQYF
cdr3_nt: TGTGCCAGCAGTGCTGCGTCCCTCACCTCCGGGGGCGAGCAGTACTTC

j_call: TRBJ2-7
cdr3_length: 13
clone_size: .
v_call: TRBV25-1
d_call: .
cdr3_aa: CASSEGTLGEQYF
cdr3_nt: TGTGCCAGCAGTGAAGGGACGTTGGGCGAGCAGTACTTC

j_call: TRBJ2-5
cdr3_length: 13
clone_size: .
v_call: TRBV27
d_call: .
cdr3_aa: CASSRLGAETQYF
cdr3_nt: TGTGCCAGCAGCCGACTTGGTGCTGAGACCCAGTACTTC

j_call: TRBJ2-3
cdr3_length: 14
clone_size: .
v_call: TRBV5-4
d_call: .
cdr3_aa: CASSPRTWTDTQYF
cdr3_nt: TGTGCCAGCAGCCCCCGGACATGGACAGATACGCAGTATTTT

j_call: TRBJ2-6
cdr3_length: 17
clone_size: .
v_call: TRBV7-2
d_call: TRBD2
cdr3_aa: CASNPPSAGVGANVLTF
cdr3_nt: TGTGCCAGCAACCCCCCCTCTGCGGGAGTTGGGGCCAACGTCCTGACTTTC

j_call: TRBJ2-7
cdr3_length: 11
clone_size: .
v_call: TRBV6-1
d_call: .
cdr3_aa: CASSLGRRKYF
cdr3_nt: TGTGCCAGCAGCCTCGGACGGAGGAAGTACTTC

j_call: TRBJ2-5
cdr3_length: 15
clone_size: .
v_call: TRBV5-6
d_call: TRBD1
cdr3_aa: CASSLYLTGQETQYF
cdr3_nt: TGTGCCAGCAGCTTGTACCTGACAGGGCAAGAGACCCAGTACTTC

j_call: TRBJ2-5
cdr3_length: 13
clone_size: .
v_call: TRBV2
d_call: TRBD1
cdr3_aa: CASTGTVQETQYF
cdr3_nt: TGTGCCAGTACCGGGACAGTGCAAGAGACCCAGTACTTC

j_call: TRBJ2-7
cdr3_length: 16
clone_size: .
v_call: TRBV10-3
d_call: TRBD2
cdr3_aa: CAISRIAGASSYEQYF
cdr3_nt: TGTGCCATCAGCAGGATAGCGGGAGCGAGCTCCTACGAGCAGTACTTC

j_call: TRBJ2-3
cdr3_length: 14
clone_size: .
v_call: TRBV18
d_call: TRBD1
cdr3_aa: CASSPHRGADTQYF
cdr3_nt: TGTGCCAGCTCACCACACAGGGGCGCAGATACGCAGTATTTT

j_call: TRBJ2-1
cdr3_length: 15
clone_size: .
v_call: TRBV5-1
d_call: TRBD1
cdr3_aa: CASSFGGTGLNEQFF
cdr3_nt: TGCGCCAGCAGCTTTGGAGGGACAGGACTCAATGAGCAGTTCTTC

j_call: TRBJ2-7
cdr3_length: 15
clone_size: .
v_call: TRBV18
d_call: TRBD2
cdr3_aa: CASSPPAREGYEQYF
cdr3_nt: TGTGCCAGCTCACCCCCAGCGCGGGAGGGCTACGAGCAGTACTTC

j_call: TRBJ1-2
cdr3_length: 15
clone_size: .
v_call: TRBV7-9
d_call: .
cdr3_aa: CASSFSTVPNYGYTF
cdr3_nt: TGTGCCAGCAGTTTCTCGACAGTTCCAAACTATGGCTACACCTTC

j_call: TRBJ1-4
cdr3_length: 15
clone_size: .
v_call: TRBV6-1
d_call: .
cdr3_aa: CASSDQGTTNEKLFF
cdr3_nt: TGTGCCAGCAGTGATCAAGGAACAACTAATGAAAAACTGTTTTTT

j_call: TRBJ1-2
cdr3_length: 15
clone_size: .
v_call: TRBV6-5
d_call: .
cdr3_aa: CASSPLAGRNYGYTF
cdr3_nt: TGTGCCAGCAGCCCCCTTGCGGGGCGCAACTATGGCTACACCTTC

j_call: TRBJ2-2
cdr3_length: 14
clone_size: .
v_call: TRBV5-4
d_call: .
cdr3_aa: CASSSPTDPGELFF
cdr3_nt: TGTGCCAGCAGCTCCCCTACGGACCCCGGGGAGCTGTTTTTT

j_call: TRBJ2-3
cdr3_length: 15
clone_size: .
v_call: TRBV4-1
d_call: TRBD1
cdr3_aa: CASSQDRGPGDTQYF
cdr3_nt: TGCGCCAGCAGCCAGGACAGGGGGCCGGGAGATACGCAGTATTTT

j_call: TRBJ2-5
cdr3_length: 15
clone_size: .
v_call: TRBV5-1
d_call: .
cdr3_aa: CASSLGPSVLETQYF
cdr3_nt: TGCGCCAGCAGCTTGGGACCGTCGGTTTTGGAGACCCAGTACTTC

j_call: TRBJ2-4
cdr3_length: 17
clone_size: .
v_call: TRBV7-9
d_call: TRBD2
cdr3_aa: CASSPTRGVLTKNIQYF
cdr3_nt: TGTGCCAGCAGCCCAACGCGGGGGGTTTTAACCAAAAACATTCAGTACTTC

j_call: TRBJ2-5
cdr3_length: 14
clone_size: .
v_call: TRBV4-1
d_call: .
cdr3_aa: CASSQAWLSQTQYF
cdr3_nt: TGCGCCAGCAGCCAGGCTTGGCTTTCCCAGACCCAGTACTTC

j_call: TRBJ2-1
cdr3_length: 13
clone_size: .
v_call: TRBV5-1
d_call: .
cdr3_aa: CASSLDVLDEQFF
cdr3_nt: TGCGCCAGCAGCTTGGACGTTCTCGATGAGCAGTTCTTC

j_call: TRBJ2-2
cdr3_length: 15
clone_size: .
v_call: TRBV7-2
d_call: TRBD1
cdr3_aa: CASSSTGYFTGELFF
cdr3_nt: TGTGCCAGCAGCTCGACAGGGTATTTCACCGGGGAGCTGTTTTTT

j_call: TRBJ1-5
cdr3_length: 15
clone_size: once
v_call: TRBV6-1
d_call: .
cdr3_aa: CASSEAMGTFQPQHF
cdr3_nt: TGTGCCAGCAGTGAAGCGATGGGGACGTTTCAGCCCCAGCATTTT

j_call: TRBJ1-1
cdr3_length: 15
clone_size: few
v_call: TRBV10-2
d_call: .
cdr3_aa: CASSSDQGVIAEAFF
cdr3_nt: TGCGCCAGCAGTAGCGATCAGGGTGTAATCGCTGAAGCTTTCTTT

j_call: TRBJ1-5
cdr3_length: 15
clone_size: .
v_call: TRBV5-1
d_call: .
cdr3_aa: CASSFTGAGNQPQHF
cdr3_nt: TGCGCCAGCAGCTTTACGGGGGCGGGTAATCAGCCCCAGCATTTT

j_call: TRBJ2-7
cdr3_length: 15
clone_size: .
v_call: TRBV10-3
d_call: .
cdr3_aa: CAISDPARGEFEQYF
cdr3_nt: TGTGCCATCAGTGACCCCGCCAGGGGCGAGTTCGAGCAGTACTTC

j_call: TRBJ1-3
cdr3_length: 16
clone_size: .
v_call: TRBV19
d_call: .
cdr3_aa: CASSQRTAGGGNTIYF
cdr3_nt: TGTGCCAGTAGCCAACGGACGGCTGGCGGTGGAAACACCATATATTTT

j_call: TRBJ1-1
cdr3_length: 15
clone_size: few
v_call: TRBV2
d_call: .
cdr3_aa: CASSERSRSSSEAFF
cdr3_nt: TGTGCCAGCAGTGAACGTAGTCGTTCCTCATCTGAAGCTTTCTTT

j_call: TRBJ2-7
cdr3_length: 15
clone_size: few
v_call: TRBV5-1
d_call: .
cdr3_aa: CASSLEGVGSYEQYF
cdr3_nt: TGCGCCAGCAGCTTGGAGGGGGTAGGCTCCTACGAGCAGTACTTC

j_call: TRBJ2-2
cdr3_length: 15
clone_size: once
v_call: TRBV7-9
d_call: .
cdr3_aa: CASTIMGGHNGELFF
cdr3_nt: TGTGCCAGCACCATCATGGGGGGGCATAACGGGGAGCTGTTTTTT

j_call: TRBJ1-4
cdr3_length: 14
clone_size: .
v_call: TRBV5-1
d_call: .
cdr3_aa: CASSLDTNNEKLFF
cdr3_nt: TGCGCCAGCAGCTTGGACACAAATAATGAAAAACTGTTTTTT

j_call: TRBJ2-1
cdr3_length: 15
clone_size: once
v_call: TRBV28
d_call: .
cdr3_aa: CASSLLGSEVKEQFF
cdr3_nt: TGTGCCAGCAGTTTATTAGGTAGCGAGGTCAAGGAGCAGTTCTTC

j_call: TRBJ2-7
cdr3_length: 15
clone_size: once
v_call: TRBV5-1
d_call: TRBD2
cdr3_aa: CASSFAGTSDYEQYF
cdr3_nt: TGCGCCAGCAGCTTTGCCGGGACTAGCGACTACGAGCAGTACTTC